This TCR beta chain was captured in a study of T-cell memory formation after mild COVID-19. This clonotype was recorded a few times. What it recognizes is unknown. Study results and limitations: Day 15 to 85 contracting clones showed balanced CD4/CD8; day 15 to 37 expanders favored CD4+. The pre-infection memory compartment contained some responding clones, suggesting cross-reactive memory joined. Proof of SARS-CoV-2 specificity was absent for the second-wave clones that crested on day 37.

Sample barcodes and UMIs were carried by the TCR alpha and TCR beta cDNA libraries that 5'RACE generated with constant-segment primers. From the 5' RACE reads, TCRdb called clonotypes with MiXCR, one entry per CDR3 protein. The table includes roughly 450,000 distinct CDR3 sequences, roughly 18% detected once. CDR1 and CDR2 (germline): SGHRS, YFSETQ. The CDR3 extends over 18 amino acids. V gave up 0 bases and J gave up 0 bases, with 13 bases separating them. The TCR sequence derives from an adult woman who had mild COVID-19 (a few samples of this study predate the infection). Cell type and time point are not known. Material for sequencing was PBMCs or a T cell subset sorted from them (not recorded which). The J gene is TRBJ1-6, the V gene TRBV5-1; a possible D gene is TRBD1 (5 bases). As DNA, the CDR3 is TGCGCCAGCAGCTTGGGACAGAGCCTTAACTCCTATAATTCACCCCTCCACTTT. This encodes CASSLGQSLNSYNSPLHF. Drawing the rest from reference TRBV5-1 and TRBJ1-6, the complete variable domain is KAGVTQTPRYLIKTRGQQVTLSCSPISGHRSVSWYQQTPGQGLQFLFEYFSETQRNKGNFPGRFSGRQFSNSRSEMNVSTLELGDSALYLCASSLGQSLNSYNSPLHFGNGTRLTVT.